Included here is one T cell receptor beta chain sequence, with context. It has no known antigen specificity. At one boundary the junction diverges from the germline segment, which might be a read error. CDR1 and CDR2, looked up from the germline V gene, are MNHEY and SVGEGT. The CDR3 holds 15 amino acids from the cysteine to the phenylalanine. CDR3 DNA is the only sequence kept; it has 45 bases, read in frame from the first base. The data belong to a study of blood T cells in healthy people across ages (dated by TCRdb to the mid-2010s). Background for the entire study: In model experiments, template switching captured about one uniquely barcoded TCR beta cDNA molecule for every two T cells. Using deep sequencing normalized with unique cDNA molecular identifiers, the study measured how TCR beta repertoire diversity changes with age. Two additional independent replicas of 1 million unique cDNA reads from the same blood draw were analyzed for two donors (one aged 18 to 30 and one aged 80 or older). The donors were divided into four age groups: young (average around 15 years), middle-aged (approximately 39), aged (62) and long-lived (nearly 85). Donors of different ages were randomly distributed across sequencing lanes to avoid experimental bias. General study outcomes and caveats: Because donor CMV infection status was unknown, age-related changes in expanded clonotypes were potentially confounded. Bulk unsorted PBMC profiling prevented conclusive comparison of naive and antigen-experienced compartments. Observed TCR beta diversity per million T cells fell roughly linearly with age, and a significant reduction was already apparent by age about 36. Compared with the aged group, the long-lived group had more naive CD4+ T cells, fewer expanded clones and increased TCR diversity, a pattern suggesting age selection. The percentage of naive T cells measured by flow cytometry correlated strongly with observed TCR beta diversity. Estimates of total diversity based on one million sequenced T cells were regarded as lower bounds and as underestimates.

The donors were about 40 Caucasian individuals from Russia, aged 6 to 90 years, who were systemically healthy. Approximately 9.3 milliliters of peripheral blood were collected from each donor into EDTA-treated Vacutainer tubes. Ficoll-Paque density-gradient centrifugation was used to isolate PBMCs, with at least 6.5 million per sample. Trizol reagent was used to extract total RNA from PBMCs, with at least 6 micrograms per sample. For every donor, an aliquot of PBMCs went through flow cytometry to measure the percentages of naive CD45RAhigh/CD27high T cells. Libraries were made using 5' RACE. Data came from an Illumina HiSeq 2500. A second PCR of roughly 6 to 12 cycles was run with a J-beta primer mix and a sample-barcoded 5' primer. Each TCR beta cDNA molecule received a unique molecular identifier from a template-switch 5' adaptor carrying 12 random nucleotides. At least 2.5 million CDR3-containing paired-end reads were obtained from each sample. All of the RNA was converted into first-strand cDNA using the Mint cDNA synthesis kit, with a TRBC-specific oligonucleotide serving as the primer. After uracil-DNA glycosylase treatment, a first 18-cycle PCR used universal primers M1SS and BC2_uni_R on all cDNA. The original pipeline was this. Each sample was normalized by randomly selecting 1 million high-quality reads, each carrying a distinct molecular identifier. Instead of being binned into consensus sequences, reads that shared molecular identifiers were thrown out. MiTCR, set to a Q25 quality threshold and the strictest error-elimination algorithm, was used for CDR3 identification, clonotype clustering and error correction. A nonparametric unseen species model using Euler transformation provided a lower-bound estimate of total TCR beta diversity. In-frame beta chains were kept once TCRdb had trimmed the public reads at Q25 with fastp and called clones with MiXCR. CDR3 protein sequences are deduplicated, and each keeps its most common genes and DNA. These V and J calls originate from TCRdb's pipeline instead of the authors' own analysis. This sample lists roughly 1,800,000 distinct CDR3 sequences; roughly 49% were detected once. The ten biggest clones cover more than 2% of the sample.

Sequences were obtained from blood. The receptor's source is a woman aged 35 to 49 in good health. The chain joins TRBV6-2 or TRBV6-3 to TRBJ2-3; a weak D assignment points to TRBD1 (5 bases agree). The CDR3 region reads CASSYSRQFTGTQYF. The DNA reads as follows: TGTGCCAGCAGTTACTCGAGACAGTTCACAGGTACGCAGTATTTT.